Shown below are 20 T cell receptor beta chains from a single sample sequenced in a study of blood T cell repertoires in COVID-19. Assay used: immunoSEQ multiplex PCR; TCRdb lists only in-frame clones, some missing. In the table there are about 120,000 clones, approximately 78% of which are singletons. Sequencing used peripheral blood. The receptors originated from a man between 65 and 85 years old with acute or convalescent COVID-19.

The rearrangement uses TRBV5-3 and TRBJ2-2; D call uncertain. TRBV5-3 is an open reading frame, and its role is uncertain. This CDR3 has 13 residues. V gave up 4 bases and J gave up 2 bases, with 6 bases separating them. This chain's CDR3 is CARSVRNTGELFF. CDR3 nucleotides: TGTGCCAGAAGCGTCAGAAACACCGGGGAGCTGTTTTTT.

The V gene is TRBV5-6, the J gene TRBJ1-2, with a possible D match to TRBD1 (5 bases). Per germline, CDR1 SGHDT and CDR2 YYEEEE. This CDR3 is 16 amino acids long. The V end was cut by 1 base, the J end by 0 bases, with 13 bases between. The CDR3 bases are TGTGCCAGCAGCTTGATGGGGGGAAATTCTAACTATGGCTACACCTTC. The encoded protein is CASSLMGGNSNYGYTF.

The V and J genes are TRBV12-3 or TRBV12-4 and TRBJ1-1, with D perhaps TRBD1 (6 bases). This CDR3 spans 13 amino acids. Deletions cut 7 bases from V and 0 bases from J, with 9 bases between. CDR3 in DNA: TGTGCCAGCACCACAGGGATGAACACTGAAGCTTTCTTT. It specifies CASTTGMNTEAFF.

This chain links TRBV20-1 with TRBJ2-1, with 11 positions matching TRBD2. Per the germline V gene, CDR1 is DFQATT and CDR2 is SNEGSKA (reference sequence). The CDR3 consists of 14 residues. Losses at the gene ends were 3 bases for V and 10 bases for J; bases not matched to a gene: 8. The CDR3 sequence is CSASSLAGGNEQFF. Here the CDR3 DNA reads TGCAGTGCTAGTTCTCTAGCGGGAGGCAACGAGCAGTTCTTC.

In this sample, this clone turned up many times. The chain recombines TRBV5-6 with TRBJ1-3; TRBD1 agrees at 8 bases. The CDR3 spans 15 residues. Trimming took 4 bases from V and 10 from J; bases not matched to a gene: 13. Germline values: CDR1 SGHDT, CDR2 YYEEEE. The CDR3 DNA is TGTGCCAGCAGCGATGGGACAGGCGACCAAAAAACCATATATTTT. It yields the protein CASSDGTGDQKTIYF.

The CDR3 DNA sequence: TGCGCCAGCAGTGAGTACCACAGGGACGCGCAGTACTTC. Its protein is CASSEYHRDAQYF. J is TRBJ2-7 and V is TRBV10-1; a weak D match, TRBD1 (6 bases). The length of the CDR3 is 13 residues. Germline CDR1 WNHNN, CDR2 SYGVQD (reference sequence). V was clipped by 1 base and J by 9 bases, with 13 bases between them.

The chain links TRBV18 to TRBJ2-7, with D possibly matching TRBD1 (5 bases). The CDR3 is 13 amino acids. CDR1 is KGHSH, CDR2 LQKENI, per germline. The ends were cut back, 2 bases at V and 3 bases at J, with 8 bases in the middle. The CDR3 nucleotides read TGTGCCAGCTCACCAGGGGCCTTCTACGAGCAGTACTTC. This sequence encodes CASSPGAFYEQYF.

J is TRBJ1-1 and V is TRBV2; 7 positions agree with TRBD1. V lost 2 bases to trimming and J lost 0 bases; unmatched junction nucleotides: 6. The CDR3 sequence is 16 residues long. Germline V gives CDR1 SNHLY, CDR2 FYNNEI. CDR3 protein: CASSEQGTVMNTEAFF. The CDR3 region has the DNA TGTGCCAGCAGTGAACAGGGGACAGTCATGAACACTGAAGCTTTCTTT. Full variable domain (rest looked up from reference TRBV2 and TRBJ1-1): EPEVTQTPSHQVTQMGQEVILRCVPISNHLYFYWYRQILGQKVEFLVSFYNNEISEKSEIFDDQFSVERPDGSNFTLKIRSTKLEDSAMYFCASSEQGTVMNTEAFFGQGTRLTVV.

The J gene is TRBJ1-1, the V gene TRBV30, with D unresolved. Trimming took 8 bases from V and 2 from J, leaving 12 bases between them. The CDR3 totals 12 residues. Germline V gene data show CDR1 as GTSNPN and CDR2 as SVGIG (reference sequence). CDR3 DNA: TGTGCCGGTAGTCATCCAAACACTGAAGCTTTCTTT. Translation gives CAGSHPNTEAFF.

The chain joins TRBV5-1 to TRBJ2-1; 9 nucleotides match TRBD2. CDR1 is SGHRS and CDR2 is YFSETQ in the germline V gene. Trimming at V came to 4 bases and at J to 8 bases, leaving 7 bases not matched to a gene. The CDR3 spans 14 residues. The CDR3 sequence: CASSRGGGGDEQFF. CDR3 bases: TGCGCCAGCAGCCGCGGCGGGGGGGGCGATGAGCAGTTCTTC.

Here the CDR3 reads CATSDRTGSSYNEQFF. The CDR3 DNA is TGTGCCACCAGTGATAGGACAGGAAGCTCCTACAATGAGCAGTTCTTC. The V gene is TRBV24-1, the J gene TRBJ2-1; the match to TRBD1 covers 7 bases. The V gene end was trimmed by 3 bases and the J gene end by 0 bases; junction bases not matched to a gene: 4. The germline V gene has CDR1 KGHDR and CDR2 SFDVKD. CDR3 length: 16 residues.

The rearrangement links TRBV3-1 (or the pseudogene TRBV3-2) to TRBJ2-7, with 9 bases identical to TRBD1. The CDR3 extends over 16 amino acids. The V gene's germline CDR1 is LGHDT and CDR2 YNNKEL (reference sequence). Trimming cost V 1 base and J 5 bases; bases outside gene matches: 9. This CDR3 is CASSQVRGTGFNEQYF. The CDR3 coding sequence is TGTGCCAGCAGCCAAGTTAGGGGGACAGGGTTCAACGAGCAGTACTTC.

The chain couples TRBV6-1 to TRBJ1-4; the match to TRBD1 covers 9 bases. V trimming: 3 bases; J trimming: 8 bases; junction bases outside the gene matches: 4. There are 14 residues in the CDR3. Germline V gene data show CDR1 as MNHNS and CDR2 as SASEGT. The CDR3 nucleotides read TGTGCCAGCAGTGACGTCGGACAGGGGGAAAAACTGTTTTTT. It specifies CASSDVGQGEKLFF.

This clone occurred a few times. The CDR3 nucleotides read TGTGCCACCAGTGATTTCGCGGCCCACGAGCAGTACTTC. Translation gives CATSDFAAHEQYF. V is TRBV24-1 and J is TRBJ2-7; D ambiguous. V lost 1 base to trimming and J lost 5 bases, with 8 bases between them. The germline V gene encodes CDR1 KGHDR and CDR2 SFDVKD. CDR3 length: 13 residues.

The chain links TRBV14 to TRBJ2-7; no clear D. Per the germline V gene, CDR1 is SGHDN and CDR2 is FVKESK. Trimming shortened V by 1 base and J by 3 bases, and 7 bases separated the two germline ends. This CDR3 comprises 13 residues. Here the CDR3 reads CASSQAQFYEQYF. CDR3 DNA sequence: TGTGCCAGCAGCCAAGCACAATTCTACGAGCAGTACTTC.

V and J are TRBV3-1 (or the pseudogene TRBV3-2) and TRBJ2-1; D is perhaps TRBD1 (5 bases). V was cut by 0 bases and J by 9 bases, with 12 bases left in between. The CDR3 has 14 residues. Germline CDR1 and CDR2: LGHDT and YNNKEL (reference sequence). For the CDR3, the DNA is TGTGCCAGCAGCCAAGAGGATCGAAGGGGTGAGCAGTTCTTC. It encodes CASSQEDRRGEQFF.

The chain carries TRBV4-2 and TRBJ1-2; 8 bases line up with TRBD1. The CDR3 contains 17 residues. V lost 1 base, J lost 5 bases, and 12 bases stayed unmatched. CDR1 is LGHNA and CDR2 is YNFKEQ in the germline V gene. The CDR3 region is CASSQGAGQGGIYGYTF. CDR3 sequence (DNA): TGTGCCAGCAGCCAAGGGGCAGGACAGGGAGGGATTTATGGCTACACCTTC.

This clone was counted between two and nine times. The chain joins TRBV14 to TRBJ2-5; 12 bases are shared with TRBD1. The CDR3 spans 17 residues. Germline values: CDR1 SGHDN, CDR2 FVKESK. Trimming removed 4 bases from V and 5 bases from J; junction bases left unmatched: 11. CDR3 DNA sequence: TGTGCCAGCAGCCCGGACCTCTGGGACAGGGGGCCGGAGACCCAGTACTTC. Its translation: CASSPDLWDRGPETQYF.

The chain recombines TRBV7-8 with TRBJ2-7; 10 bases align to TRBD2. Per germline, CDR1 SGHVS and CDR2 FQNEAQ. This CDR3 region has 16 residues. After removal of 1 base from V and 3 bases from J, the junction contained 6 bases not matched to a gene. This CDR3 is CASSLEASGSLYEQYF. The CDR3, as DNA: TGTGCCAGCAGCTTAGAGGCTAGCGGGAGTCTCTACGAGCAGTACTTC.

V gene TRBV9 combines with J gene TRBJ1-2, with TRBD1 matching over 9 bases. J gave up 8 bases and V 0 bases, and 5 bases lay outside the gene matches. Germline lookup yields CDR1 SGDLS and CDR2 YYNGEE. This CDR3 has 14 residues. In nucleotides, the CDR3 is TGTGCCAGCAGCGTAGGGGACAGGGCTTACGGCTACACCTTC. Translating gives CASSVGDRAYGYTF.